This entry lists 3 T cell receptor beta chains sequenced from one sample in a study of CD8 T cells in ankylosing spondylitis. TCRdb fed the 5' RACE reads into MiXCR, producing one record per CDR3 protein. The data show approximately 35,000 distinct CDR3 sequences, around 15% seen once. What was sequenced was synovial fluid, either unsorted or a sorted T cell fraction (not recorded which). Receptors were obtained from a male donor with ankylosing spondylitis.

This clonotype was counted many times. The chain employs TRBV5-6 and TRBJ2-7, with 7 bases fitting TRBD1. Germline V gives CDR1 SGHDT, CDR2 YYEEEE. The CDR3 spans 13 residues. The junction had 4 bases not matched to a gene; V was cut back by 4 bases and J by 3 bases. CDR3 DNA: TGTGCCAGCAGCCCGACAGGGAACTACGAGCAGTACTTC. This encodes CASSPTGNYEQYF.

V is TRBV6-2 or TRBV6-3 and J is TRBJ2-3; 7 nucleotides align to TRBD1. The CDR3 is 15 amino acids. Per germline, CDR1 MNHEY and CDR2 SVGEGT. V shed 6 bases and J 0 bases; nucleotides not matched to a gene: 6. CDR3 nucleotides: TGTGCCAGCAGCCCCGGGACAGCCAGCACAGATACGCAGTATTTT. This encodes CASSPGTASTDTQYF.

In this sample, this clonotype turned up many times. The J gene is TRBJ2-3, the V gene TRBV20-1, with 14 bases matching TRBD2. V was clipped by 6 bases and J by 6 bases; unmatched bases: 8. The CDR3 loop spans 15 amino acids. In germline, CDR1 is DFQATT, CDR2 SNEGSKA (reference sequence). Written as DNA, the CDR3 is TGCAGTGCGCCGGGACTAGCGGGGGAATGGGATACGCAGTATTTT. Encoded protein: CSAPGLAGEWDTQYF.